Following are 7 T cell receptor beta chains from one sample sequenced in a study of Graves' ophthalmopathy and Graves' hyperthyroidism. RNA transcripts yielded amplified TCR beta CDR3 regions. HTBI-primed first-round RT-PCR preceded second-round multiplex PCR. TCRdb used MiXCR to reprocess the multiplex PCR reads, holding one entry per CDR3 protein. The table shows 600,000 to 650,000 distinct CDR3 sequences, with 22% occurring only once. Sequencing used peripheral blood. The source is a woman under 30 with stable Graves' hyperthyroidism. Some clones in this sample may be carry-over from other donors' samples.

This clonotype was recorded many times. The chain uses TRBV4-1 and TRBJ1-2; possible D gene TRBD1, 6 bases. Deletions cut 0 bases from V and 4 bases from J, with 12 bases between. Germline CDR1 MGHRA, CDR2 YSYEKL. This CDR3 region has 15 residues. CDR3 in amino acids: CASSQDPGVSYGYTF. CDR3 DNA: TGCGCCAGCAGCCAAGACCCAGGGGTTTCCTATGGCTACACCTTC.

At least ten counts were recorded for this clonotype. The chain joins TRBV7-2 to TRBJ2-4; 8 bases align to TRBD1. The length of the CDR3 is 14 residues. The trim removed 5 bases at V and 9 bases at J, leaving 9 bases unmatched. Germline CDR1 is SGHTA and CDR2 is FQGNSA. This chain's CDR3 is CASSPGDRLFIQYF. CDR3 DNA: TGTGCCAGCAGCCCAGGGGACAGGCTGTTCATTCAGTACTTC.

In its sample, this clonotype was seen a few times. The CDR3 here is CASSQRGGQGARRAQYF. CDR3 DNA sequence: TGTGCCAGCTCCCAGAGGGGGGGACAGGGGGCGCGCAGGGCCCAGTACTTC. This chain links TRBV28 with TRBJ2-5, with TRBD1 identical over 12 bases. The CDR3 sequence is 17 residues long. CDR1 and CDR2 from the germline V gene are MDHEN and SYDVKM. The J segment lost 9 bases and the V segment lost 8 bases, leaving 19 bases of the junction unmatched.

In its sample, this clonotype was seen many times. The chain uses TRBV13 and TRBJ2-7; D uncertain. The germline V gene encodes CDR1 PRHDT and CDR2 FYEKMQ (reference sequence). CDR3 length: 12 residues. V was shortened by 5 bases and J by 5 bases, with 10 bases between the two germline ends. Here the CDR3 reads CASSHDSNEQYF. For the CDR3, the DNA is TGTGCCAGCAGCCATGATAGCAACGAGCAGTACTTC. The entire variable domain, with the rest obtained from reference TRBV13 and TRBJ2-7, is as follows: AAGVIQSPRHLIKEKRETATLKCYPIPRHDTVYWYQQGPGQDPQFLISFYEKMQSDKGSIPDRFSAQQFSDYHSELNMSSLELGDSALYFCASSHDSNEQYFGPGTRLTVT.

The chain recombines TRBV18 with TRBJ1-6, with TRBD1 as a possible D gene (6 bases). CDR1 KGHSH and CDR2 LQKENI come from the germline V gene. CDR3 size: 15 residues. Trimming left V 5 bases short and J 7 bases short, with 15 bases between. CDR3 sequence: CASSLTGTGNSPLHF. In DNA form, the CDR3 reads TGTGCCAGCTCATTAACAGGGACGGGGAATTCACCCCTCCACTTT.

This clonotype was observed many times. The chain links TRBV5-1 to TRBJ1-2; possibly TRBD1 for D (6 bases). Trimming shortened V by 1 base and J by 6 bases, and 10 bases separated the two germline ends. Germline-derived CDR1 and CDR2 are SGHRS and YFSETQ. CDR3 size: 13 residues. The CDR3 coding sequence is TGCGCCAGCAGCTTGAATAACAGGGATGGCTACACCTTC. Protein sequence: CASSLNNRDGYTF.

This clonotype was recorded at least ten times. The genes are TRBV20-1 and TRBJ2-7; 11 nucleotides align to TRBD2. Trimming cost V 6 bases and J 1 base; bases outside gene matches: 5. Germline-derived CDR1 and CDR2 are DFQATT and SNEGSKA (reference sequence). The CDR3 spans 14 residues. DNA of the CDR3: TGCAGTGCAGCGCTAGCGGGGGGATCCTACGAGCAGTACTTC. As protein: CSAALAGGSYEQYF.